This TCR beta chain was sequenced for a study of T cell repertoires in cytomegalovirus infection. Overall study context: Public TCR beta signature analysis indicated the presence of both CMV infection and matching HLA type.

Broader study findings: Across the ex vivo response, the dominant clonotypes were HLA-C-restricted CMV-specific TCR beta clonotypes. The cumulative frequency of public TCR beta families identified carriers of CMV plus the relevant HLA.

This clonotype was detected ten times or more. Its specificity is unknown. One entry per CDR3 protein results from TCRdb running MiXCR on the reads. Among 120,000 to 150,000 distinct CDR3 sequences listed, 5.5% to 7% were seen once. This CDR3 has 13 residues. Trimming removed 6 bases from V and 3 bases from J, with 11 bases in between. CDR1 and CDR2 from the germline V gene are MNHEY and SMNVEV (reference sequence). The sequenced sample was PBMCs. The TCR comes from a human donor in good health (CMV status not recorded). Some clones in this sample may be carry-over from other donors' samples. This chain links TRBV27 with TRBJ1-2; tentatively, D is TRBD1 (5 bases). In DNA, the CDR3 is TGTGCCAGCAGGCGGACATCAGACTATGGCTACACCTTC. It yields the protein CASRRTSDYGYTF.